What follows are 10 T cell receptor beta chains derived from one specimen sequenced in a study of blood T cells in healthy people across ages. Together with a sample-barcoded 5' primer, a J-beta primer mix was included in a second PCR lasting roughly 7 to 11 cycles. TCRdb re-derived calls from the 5' RACE reads in MiXCR, one entry per CDR3 protein. This sample has some 900,000 distinct CDR3 sequences, with roughly 52% found just once. Sequenced input: blood. These receptor sequences come from a man aged 30 to 39 in good health.

The chain combines TRBV25-1 with TRBJ2-1, with D unclear. Germline V lookup: CDR1 MGHDK, CDR2 SYGVNS. This CDR3 is 13 amino acids long. The V gene lost 0 bases and the J gene lost 6 bases, with 6 bases spanning the gap. CDR3 DNA: TGTGCCAGCAGTGAATATAACTCCAATGAGCAGTTCTTC. Translated, it gives CASSEYNSNEQFF.

This clonotype was counted between two and nine times. V and J are TRBV29-1 and TRBJ2-4, with 11 nucleotides matching TRBD1. Germline-derived CDR1 and CDR2 are SQVTM and ANQGSEA. V was pared by 7 bases and J by 13 bases, with 9 bases of the junction left unmatched. The CDR3 has 12 amino acids. In nucleotides, the CDR3 is TGCAGCGCCGGACAGGGGGCTGGGGAGCAGTACTTC. Encoded protein: CSAGQGAGEQYF. Looking up the rest from reference TRBV29-1 and TRBJ2-4 gives the full variable domain: SAVISQKPSRDICQRGTSLTIQCQVDSQVTMMFWYRQQPGQSLTLIATANQGSEATYESGFVIDKFPISRPNLTFSTLTVSNMSPEDSSIYLCSAGQGAGEQYFGAGTRLSVL.

The genes are TRBV7-9 and TRBJ2-4; 12 positions match TRBD1. J lost 6 bases, V lost 5 bases, and 8 bases had no gene match. CDR1 is SEHNR, CDR2 FQNEAQ, per germline (reference sequence). The CDR3 totals 16 residues. The CDR3, as DNA: TGTGCCAGCAGCCCACTGGGACAGGGGGCGGGAAACATTCAGTACTTC. Amino acid sequence: CASSPLGQGAGNIQYF.

This clonotype showed up just a few times. V and J are TRBV5-1 and TRBJ2-7, with D tentatively TRBD2 (6 bases). CDR3 size: 16 residues. Germline-derived CDR1 and CDR2 are SGHRS and YFSETQ. V was cut by 0 bases and J by 0 bases, with 13 bases left in between. The CDR3 DNA follows: TGCGCCAGCAGCTTGGCCGTAGGAGGGACCTCCTACGAGCAGTACTTC. This gives the protein CASSLAVGGTSYEQYF.

The V gene is TRBV27, the J gene TRBJ2-7; D remains unclear. V was trimmed by 2 bases and J by 1 base, leaving 9 bases between them. CDR3 length: 14 amino acids. The germline gives CDR1 MNHEY, CDR2 SMNVEV (reference sequence). The CDR3 DNA sequence: TGTGCCAGCAGTTTAAGTAGCCTATCCTACGAGCAGTACTTC. Residues: CASSLSSLSYEQYF.

This clonotype showed up many times. The V and J genes are TRBV24-1 and TRBJ2-4; the D is unclear. CDR1 is KGHDR, CDR2 SFDVKD, per germline. The V and J ends lost 1 base and 6 bases respectively, with 3 bases between them. This CDR3 region has 12 residues. The CDR3 is CATSDFTNIQYF. The CDR3 DNA is TGTGCCACCAGTGATTTTACAAACATTCAGTACTTC.

The gene calls are TRBV5-1 and TRBJ2-4, with D possibly TRBD1 on 5 matching bases. Germline values: CDR1 SGHRS, CDR2 YFSETQ. The CDR3 has 15 residues. Trimming pared 7 bases from V and 3 bases from J, leaving 17 bases between. DNA of the CDR3: TGCGCCAGCTCCCCCTTGGACACCCACAAAAACATTCAGTACTTC. Translating it yields CASSPLDTHKNIQYF.

CDR3 amino acids: CASSFGLLAGVTDTQYF. CDR3 in DNA: TGTGCCAGCAGCTTTGGCCTACTAGCGGGGGTTACAGATACGCAGTATTTT. The chain is built from TRBV7-2 and TRBJ2-3; 11 bases agree with TRBD2. Looked up from germline, CDR1 is SGHTA and CDR2 is FQGNSA. The CDR3 extends over 17 amino acids. V lost 3 bases to trimming and J lost 3 bases; unmatched junction nucleotides: 8.

V and J are TRBV5-6 and TRBJ2-4; possibly TRBD1 for D (6 bases). This CDR3 spans 14 amino acids. V lost 4 bases and J lost 8, with 16 bases in between. Germline values: CDR1 SGHDT, CDR2 YYEEEE. CDR3 sequence (DNA): TGTGCCAGCAGCGCCGCCACAGGGAGTGACATTCAGTACTTC. Protein product: CASSAATGSDIQYF.

This clonotype appeared a few times. The genes are TRBV20-1 and TRBJ2-3; 10 positions agree with TRBD1. Unmatched junction bases numbered 7, after V lost 1 base and J lost 3 bases. CDR1 and CDR2 (germline): DFQATT, SNEGSKA (reference sequence). This CDR3 contains 16 residues. The CDR3 spells CSARGTGTGVTDTQYF. The DNA of the CDR3 is TGCAGTGCTAGAGGGACCGGGACAGGGGTAACAGATACGCAGTATTTT.